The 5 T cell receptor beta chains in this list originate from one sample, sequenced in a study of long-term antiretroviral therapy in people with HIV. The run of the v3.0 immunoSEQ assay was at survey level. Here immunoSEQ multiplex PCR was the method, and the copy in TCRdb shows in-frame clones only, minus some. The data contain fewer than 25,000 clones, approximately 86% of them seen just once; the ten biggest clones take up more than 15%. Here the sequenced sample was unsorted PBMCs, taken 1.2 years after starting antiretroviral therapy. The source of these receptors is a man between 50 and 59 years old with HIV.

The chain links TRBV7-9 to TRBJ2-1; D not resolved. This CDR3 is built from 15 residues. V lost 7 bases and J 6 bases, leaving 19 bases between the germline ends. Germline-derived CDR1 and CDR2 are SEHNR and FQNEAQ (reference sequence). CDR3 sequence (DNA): TGTGCCAGCACCCACGACTCCGGAACCGGCAATGAGCAGTTCTTC. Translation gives CASTHDSGTGNEQFF.

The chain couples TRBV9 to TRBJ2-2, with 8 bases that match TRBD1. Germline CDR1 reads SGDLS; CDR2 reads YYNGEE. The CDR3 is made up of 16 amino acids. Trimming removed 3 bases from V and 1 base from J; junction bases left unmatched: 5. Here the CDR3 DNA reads TGTGCCAGCAGCGGCGCCGGGACAGGGAACACCGGGGAGCTGTTTTTT. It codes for CASSGAGTGNTGELFF. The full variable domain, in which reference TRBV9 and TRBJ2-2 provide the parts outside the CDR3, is DSGVTQTPKHLITATGQRVTLRCSPRSGDLSVYWYQQSLDQGLQFLIQYYNGEERAKGNILERFSAQQFPDLHSELNLSSLELGDSALYFCASSGAGTGNTGELFFGEGSRLTVL.

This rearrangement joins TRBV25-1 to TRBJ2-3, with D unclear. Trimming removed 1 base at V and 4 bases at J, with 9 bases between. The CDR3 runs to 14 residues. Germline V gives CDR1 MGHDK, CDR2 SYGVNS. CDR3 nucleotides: TGTGCCAGCAGTGAATCAAGGGTTGCAGATACGCAGTATTTT. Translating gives CASSESRVADTQYF.

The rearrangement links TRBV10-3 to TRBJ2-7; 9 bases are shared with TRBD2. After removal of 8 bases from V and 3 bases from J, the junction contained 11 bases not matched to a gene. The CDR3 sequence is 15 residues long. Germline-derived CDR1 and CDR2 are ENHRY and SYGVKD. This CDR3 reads CAIGGSTSGDYEQYF. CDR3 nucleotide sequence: TGTGCCATCGGTGGCTCGACTAGCGGAGACTACGAGCAGTACTTC.

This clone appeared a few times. CDR3 residues: CASSWDMMVYEQYF. The CDR3, as DNA: TGTGCCAGCAGCTGGGACATGATGGTCTACGAGCAGTACTTC. This chain joins TRBV28 and TRBJ2-7; D is perhaps TRBD1 (6 bases). Trimming shortened V by 6 bases and J by 3 bases, and 15 bases separated the two germline ends. The CDR3 length is 14 residues. Germline V gives CDR1 MDHEN, CDR2 SYDVKM.